This T cell receptor (beta chain) was sequenced in a study of OX40 agonist ivuxolimab in advanced cancers. General notes on the study: The costimulatory receptor OX40 (CD134) was targeted by ivuxolimab, a fully human IgG2 agonistic monoclonal antibody. The monotherapy dose-escalation portion (N = 52 patients) of the phase I ivuxolimab trial is reported in the paper. Patients were allowed to have had prior anti-PD-1, anti-PD-L1 or anti-CTLA-4 therapy, and around 40% of the dose-escalation patients had previously received checkpoint inhibitors. A male proportion of 70% to 90% and a mean age of approximately 58 years, ranging from about 23 to 79, were recorded for the dose-escalation cohort. Intravenous ivuxolimab was administered to patients every 2 weeks at six dose levels: 0.01, 0.1, 0.3, 1.5, 3 and 10 mg/kg. Among the approximately 50 dose-escalation patients, 19 had hepatocellular carcinoma, approximately 15 melanoma, 9 renal cell carcinoma and 9 head and neck cancer. The purpose of peripheral TCRbeta sequencing was to test whether ivuxolimab changed TCR sequence diversity and led to clonal T-cell expansion. Partial responses occurred in three dose-escalation patients: two with cutaneous melanoma and one with hepatocellular carcinoma.

Genomic DNA was extracted from sorted cells for sequencing of the TCRbeta CDR3 region. The immunoSEQ Assay was used for sequencing of TCRbeta CDR3 regions. TCRdb holds this immuneACCESS table with in-frame rearrangements only. Some clones are missing; in checked studies, unresolved V genes explain under half, and the rest has no known cause. Here the sample has approximately 94,000 clones; less than 95% occur a single time. The leading ten clones occupy approximately 0.54% of the sample. The trial excluded patients who had a history of autoimmune disease or were on systemic immunosuppression. Peripheral blood for TCR sequencing was drawn from every dose cohort at baseline, at cycle 4 day 1 and at cycle 7 day 1. The samples were drawn from a first-in-human, open-label, multicenter phase I dose-escalation trial of ivuxolimab. Adults with locally advanced or metastatic head and neck squamous cell, hepatocellular, melanoma or renal cell carcinoma were enrolled in the trial. Before TCR sequencing, CD4+ and CD8+ T cells were separately sorted from peripheral blood.

To note about this clone: This receptor's antigen is unknown. Nothing much larger sits one base from this clone, and base qualities are not available.

Study-wide conclusions, independent of this receptor: The antigen specificity of the clonally expanded peripheral T cells was not determined. In partial responders in the 0.1-3.0 mg/kg groups, normalized peripheral clonal expansion was found to be among the lowest, especially among CD8+ T cells. Low levels of normalized T-cell clonal expansion were also seen in some nonresponding patients. On average, CD8+ T cells showed more expanded clones than CD4+ T cells after ivuxolimab. At doses of 0.1 to 3.0 mg/kg, clonal expansion of both CD4+ and CD8+ blood T cells was observed from baseline to week 6.

Trimming takes 0 bases off V and 15 bases off J; junction bases not matched to a gene: 8. The CDR3 measures 14 amino acids from cysteine to phenylalanine. Kept here is only the CDR3 DNA, which spans 42 bases and is read in frame from base 1. From the germline V gene, CDR1 is SGHAT and CDR2 is FQNNGV. The V and J genes are TRBV11-2 and TRBJ2-1, and 10 junction bases match TRBD2. The TCR was taken from an adult with an advanced solid tumor such as melanoma, head and neck, liver or kidney cancer. The sequenced sample was CD4+ or CD8+ T cells sorted from blood, obtained in a trial of the OX40 agonist ivuxolimab. At the DNA level, the sequence is TGTGCCAGCAGCTTAGACCGGACTAGCGGTACCTTGTTCTTC. This yields the protein CASSLDRTSGTLFF. Supplemented by the reference TRBV11-2 and TRBJ2-1 proteins around the CDR3, the complete variable domain is EAGVAQSPRYKIIEKRQSVAFWCNPISGHATLYWYQQILGQGPKLLIQFQNNGVVDDSQLPKDRFSAERLKGVDSTLKIQPAKLEDSAVYLCASSLDRTSGTLFFGPGTRLTVL.